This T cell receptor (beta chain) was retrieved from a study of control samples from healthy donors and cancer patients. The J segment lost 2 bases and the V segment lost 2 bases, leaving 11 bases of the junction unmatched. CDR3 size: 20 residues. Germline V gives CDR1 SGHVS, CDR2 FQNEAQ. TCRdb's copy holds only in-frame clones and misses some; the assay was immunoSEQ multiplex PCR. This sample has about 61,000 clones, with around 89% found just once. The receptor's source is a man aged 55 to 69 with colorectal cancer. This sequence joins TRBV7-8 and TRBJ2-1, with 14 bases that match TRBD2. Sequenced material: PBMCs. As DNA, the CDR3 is TGTGCCAGCAGCTTACCGACTAGCGGGGGGGCCCGCCAGACCTACAATGAGCAGTTCTTC. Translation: CASSLPTSGGARQTYNEQFF.